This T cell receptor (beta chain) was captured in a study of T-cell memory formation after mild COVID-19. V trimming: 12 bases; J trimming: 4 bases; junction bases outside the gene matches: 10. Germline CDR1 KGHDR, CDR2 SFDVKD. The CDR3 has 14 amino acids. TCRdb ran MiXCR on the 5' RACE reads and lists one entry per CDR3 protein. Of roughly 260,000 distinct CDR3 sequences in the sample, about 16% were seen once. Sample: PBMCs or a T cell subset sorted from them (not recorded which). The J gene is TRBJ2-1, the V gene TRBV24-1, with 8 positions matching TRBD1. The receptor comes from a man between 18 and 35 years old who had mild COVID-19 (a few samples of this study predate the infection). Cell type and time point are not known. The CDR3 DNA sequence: TGTGCCGCCTCAAGACGACAGGGGTACAATGAGCAGTTCTTC. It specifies CAASRRQGYNEQFF.